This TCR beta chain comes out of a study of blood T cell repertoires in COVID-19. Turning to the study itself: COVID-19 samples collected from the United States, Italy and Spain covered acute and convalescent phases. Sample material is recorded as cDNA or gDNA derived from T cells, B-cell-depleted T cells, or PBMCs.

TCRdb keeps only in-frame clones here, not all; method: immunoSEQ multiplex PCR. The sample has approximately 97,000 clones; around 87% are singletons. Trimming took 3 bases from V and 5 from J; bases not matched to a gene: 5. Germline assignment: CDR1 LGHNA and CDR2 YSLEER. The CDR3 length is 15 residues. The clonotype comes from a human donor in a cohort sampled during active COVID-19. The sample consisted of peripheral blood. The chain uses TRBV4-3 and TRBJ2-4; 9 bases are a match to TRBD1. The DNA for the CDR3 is TGCGCCAGCAGCCAGGGACAGGGAGGGCAAAACATTCAGTACTTC. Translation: CASSQGQGGQNIQYF.